This T cell receptor beta chain was obtained from a study of blood T cell repertoires in COVID-19. Germline V gives CDR1 ENHRY, CDR2 SYGVKD. This CDR3 comprises 13 residues. Trimming took 9 bases from V and 3 from J; bases not matched to a gene: 3. The table came from immunoSEQ multiplex PCR; TCRdb's copy has only in-frame clones and leaves some out. The data show under 65,000 clones, around nine tenths seen once. The chain is built from TRBV10-3 and TRBJ1-4; 8 bases align to TRBD1. This receptor was taken from a man older than 75 with acute or convalescent COVID-19. The material sequenced was peripheral blood. The CDR3 DNA reads as TGTGCCATTGGGACAGGAGCTAATGAAAAACTGTTTTTT. Protein: CAIGTGANEKLFF.